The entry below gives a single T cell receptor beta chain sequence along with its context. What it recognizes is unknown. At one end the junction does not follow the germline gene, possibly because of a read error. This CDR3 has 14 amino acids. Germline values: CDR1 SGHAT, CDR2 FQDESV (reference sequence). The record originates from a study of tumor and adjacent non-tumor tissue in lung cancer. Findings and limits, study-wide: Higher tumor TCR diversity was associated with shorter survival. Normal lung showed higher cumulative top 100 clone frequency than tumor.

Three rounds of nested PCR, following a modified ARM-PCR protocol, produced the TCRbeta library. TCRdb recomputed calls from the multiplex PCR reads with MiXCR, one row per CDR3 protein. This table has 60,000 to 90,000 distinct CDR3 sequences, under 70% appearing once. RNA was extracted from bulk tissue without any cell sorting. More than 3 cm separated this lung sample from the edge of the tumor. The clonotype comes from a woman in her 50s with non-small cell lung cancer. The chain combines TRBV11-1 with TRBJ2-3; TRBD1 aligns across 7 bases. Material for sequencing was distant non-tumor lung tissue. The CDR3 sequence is CTSSIATGADTHYF. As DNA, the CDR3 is TGTACCAGCAGCATAGCTACAGGGGCCGATACGCACTATTTT.